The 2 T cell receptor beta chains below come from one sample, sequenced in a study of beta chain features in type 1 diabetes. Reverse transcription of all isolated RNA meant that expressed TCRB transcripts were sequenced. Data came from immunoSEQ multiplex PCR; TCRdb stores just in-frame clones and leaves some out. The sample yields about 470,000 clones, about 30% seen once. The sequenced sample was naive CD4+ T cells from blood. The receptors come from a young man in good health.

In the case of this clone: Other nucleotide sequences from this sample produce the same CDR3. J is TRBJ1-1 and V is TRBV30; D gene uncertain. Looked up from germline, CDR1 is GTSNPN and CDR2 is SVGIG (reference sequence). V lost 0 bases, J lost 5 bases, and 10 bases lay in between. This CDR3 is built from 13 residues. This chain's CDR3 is CAWSVKGGTEAFF. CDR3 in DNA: TGTGCCTGGAGTGTAAAGGGAGGGACTGAAGCTTTCTTT.

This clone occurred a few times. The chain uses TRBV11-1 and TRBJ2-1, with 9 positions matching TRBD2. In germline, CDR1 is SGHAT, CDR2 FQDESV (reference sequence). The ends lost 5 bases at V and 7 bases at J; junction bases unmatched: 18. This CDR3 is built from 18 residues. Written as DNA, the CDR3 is TGTGCCAGCAGCCATTTGGGGGCTAGCGGGACGAAACCGAATGAGCAGTTCTTC. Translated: CASSHLGASGTKPNEQFF.